Listed below are T cell receptor beta chains from one sample, sequenced in a study of cytomegalovirus exposure and HLA in healthy donors. Clones were read by immunoSEQ multiplex PCR, and TCRdb kept only the in-frame ones, dropping some. The sample shows about 130,000 clones, over 60% of them seen only once. Sequenced sample: PBMCs. The receptors shown here come from a male donor in good health and CMV-seropositive. Both conserved end residues are part of each CDR3. The D gene is left open where the match is weak. The size of a clone is reported for some rows only, either as once, few or many, or as a class for expanded clones.

v_gene	d_gene	j_gene	abundance	CDR3nt	CDR3aa
TRBV2	-	TRBJ2-3	-	TGTGCCAGCAGTGTCCGAGACACAGATACGCAGTATTTT	CASSVRDTDTQYF
TRBV19	TRBD2	TRBJ2-1	-	TGTGCCAGTAGGGATAGCGGGGGGGCCAGGAATGAGCAGTTCTTC	CASRDSGGARNEQFF
TRBV10-3	TRBD2	TRBJ2-1	-	TGTGCCATCAGTAGGACTAGAGAGCAGTTCTTC	CAISRTREQFF
TRBV29-1	TRBD2	TRBJ2-7	few	TGCAGCGTTGGCTGGCTAGCGGGAGACGAGCAGTACTTC	CSVGWLAGDEQYF
TRBV10-2	-	TRBJ2-1	few	TGCGCCAGCAGTGAGTCGGGCGGGGTTAGGCTCGGTGAGCAGTTCTTC	CASSESGGVRLGEQFF
TRBV6-5	TRBD1	TRBJ2-2	-	TGTGCCAGCAGTTACTCAACAGGGGGCTGGGCCGGGGAGCTGTTTTTT	CASSYSTGGWAGELFF
TRBV27	TRBD1	TRBJ2-7	-	TGTGCCAGCAGTCGTCCGGGACAGGGGGTCTACGAGCAGTACTTC	CASSRPGQGVYEQYF
TRBV6-1	-	TRBJ1-1	-	TGTGCCAGCAAGCAGAACACTGAAGCTTTCTTT	CASKQNTEAFF
TRBV18	-	TRBJ1-1	-	TGTGCCAGCTCACCACTGGACAGATTGAACACTGAAGCTTTCTTT	CASSPLDRLNTEAFF
TRBV6-5	-	TRBJ1-2	-	TGTGCCAGCAGTTACAAGAGGCACTATGGCTACACCTTC	CASSYKRHYGYTF
TRBV5-1	TRBD1	TRBJ1-4	-	TGCGCCAGCAGTCAAAGAGAGACAGGGTCTGAAAAACTGTTTTTT	CASSQRETGSEKLFF
TRBV29-1	TRBD2	TRBJ2-7	-	TGCAGCGTTTTGGGACTAGCGTATACCTACGAGCAGTACTTC	CSVLGLAYTYEQYF
TRBV10-2	-	TRBJ2-7	-	TGCGCCAGCGGCGAGGGTTCCCACGAGCAGTACTTC	CASGEGSHEQYF
TRBV7-8	-	TRBJ1-5	few	TGTGCCAGCACCCTCCAGGGGTTGGATAGCAATCAGCCCCAGCATTTT	CASTLQGLDSNQPQHF
TRBV19	TRBD1	TRBJ1-1	once	TGTGCCAGTAGTTTGACAGGGGGAGGCACTGAAGCTTTCTTT	CASSLTGGGTEAFF
TRBV7-6	TRBD1	TRBJ1-1	few	TGTGCCAGCAGCTCGAACCCAGGGGGCTGGGGGACTGAAGCTTTCTTT	CASSSNPGGWGTEAFF
TRBV6-1	TRBD2	TRBJ2-5	-	TGTGCCAGCAGTGAAGGGAGACTAGCGGGGACACTCTTGGAGACCCAGTACTTC	CASSEGRLAGTLLETQYF
TRBV5-4	TRBD1	TRBJ1-5	-	TGTGCCACCCAGGACAGGGGAGATAGCAATCAGCCCCAGCATTTT	CATQDRGDSNQPQHF
TRBV4-1	TRBD1	TRBJ2-2	-	TGCGCCAGCAGCCAGAGGGTTACAGGGGAAGGGACGAACACCGGGGAGCTGTTTTTT	CASSQRVTGEGTNTGELFF
TRBV11-3	TRBD1	TRBJ1-1	-	TGTGCCAGCAGCTTAGACGGACAGGACGCTGAAGCTTTCTTT	CASSLDGQDAEAFF
TRBV11-1	TRBD2	TRBJ2-3	-	TGTGCCAGCAGCTCAACGAGGACTAGCGGGGGGGCAGATACGCAGTATTTT	CASSSTRTSGGADTQYF
TRBV9	-	TRBJ2-3	-	TGTGCCAGCAGCGTAGAACCCGGAGATACGCAGTATTTT	CASSVEPGDTQYF
TRBV6-6	-	TRBJ1-1	-	TGTGCCAGCAGTTACGAATATAAACCCGAGGACTCAGCTTTCTTT	CASSYEYKPEDSAFF
TRBV18	-	TRBJ1-3	-	TGTGCCAGCTCACCAATTAGCACTGGGTCTGGAAACACCATATATTTT	CASSPISTGSGNTIYF
TRBV18	-	TRBJ1-3	-	TGTGCCAGCTCAACCCTGTCCAGCTCTGGAAACACCATATATTTT	CASSTLSSSGNTIYF
TRBV29-1	TRBD1	TRBJ1-2	-	TGCAGCGCCCGGGACAGCCAAAACTATGGCTACACCTTC	CSARDSQNYGYTF
TRBV25-1	TRBD1	TRBJ2-5	-	TGTGCCACCACGGACAGGGGAGTCCAAGAGACCCAGTACTTC	CATTDRGVQETQYF
TRBV6-1	TRBD2	TRBJ2-5	-	TGTGCCAGCAGTGAAATAGGGCCACTAGCGGGGGGGCTGGAGACCCAGTACTTC	CASSEIGPLAGGLETQYF
TRBV28	-	TRBJ1-3	-	TGTGCCAGCAGAGTTCCCTTTAGACAGGCCCCTGGAAACACCATATATTTT	CASRVPFRQAPGNTIYF
TRBV10-3	-	TRBJ1-1	-	TGTGCCATCCGACTATCCCTGAACACTGAAGCTTTCTTT	CAIRLSLNTEAFF
TRBV7-8	-	TRBJ2-5	-	TGTGCCAGCAGCTTAGTGTGGGCTGATGAGCAGTACTTC	CASSLVWADEQYF
TRBV5-1	-	TRBJ2-3	-	TGCGCCAGCAGCTTGGCTCCGGGGAGCACAGATACGCAGTATTTT	CASSLAPGSTDTQYF
TRBV6-5	-	TRBJ1-2	-	TGTGCCAGCAGCCCAGACAGGAACTATGGCTACACCTTC	CASSPDRNYGYTF
TRBV28	-	TRBJ1-5	few	TGTGCCAGCAGAGCGACAGTTTATGGAAATCAGCCCCAGCATTTT	CASRATVYGNQPQHF
TRBV28	-	TRBJ1-1	-	TGTGCCAGCAGTTTATTCCATTCGTACGGGGAAATATTT	CASSLFHSYGEIF
TRBV4-1	TRBD2	TRBJ2-7	once	TGCGCCAGCAGCCACCGGACTAGCGGGAGACGATGGGAGCAGTACTTC	CASSHRTSGRRWEQYF
TRBV6-6	-	TRBJ1-2	-	TGTGCCAGCAGTTACACAGCCACTAACTATGGCTACACCTTC	CASSYTATNYGYTF
TRBV9	TRBD2	TRBJ2-7	-	TGTGCCAGCAGCCCTAGCGGGATAAACTACGAGCAGTACTTC	CASSPSGINYEQYF
TRBV9	-	TRBJ2-5	-	TGTGCCAGCAGCGTAGGCCCAGCGGGCCACGAAGAGACCCAGTACTTC	CASSVGPAGHEETQYF
TRBV28	TRBD1	TRBJ1-3	-	TGTGCCAGCAGTTTGAGGACAGGGGGCCTTTTCTCTGGAAACACCATATATTTT	CASSLRTGGLFSGNTIYF